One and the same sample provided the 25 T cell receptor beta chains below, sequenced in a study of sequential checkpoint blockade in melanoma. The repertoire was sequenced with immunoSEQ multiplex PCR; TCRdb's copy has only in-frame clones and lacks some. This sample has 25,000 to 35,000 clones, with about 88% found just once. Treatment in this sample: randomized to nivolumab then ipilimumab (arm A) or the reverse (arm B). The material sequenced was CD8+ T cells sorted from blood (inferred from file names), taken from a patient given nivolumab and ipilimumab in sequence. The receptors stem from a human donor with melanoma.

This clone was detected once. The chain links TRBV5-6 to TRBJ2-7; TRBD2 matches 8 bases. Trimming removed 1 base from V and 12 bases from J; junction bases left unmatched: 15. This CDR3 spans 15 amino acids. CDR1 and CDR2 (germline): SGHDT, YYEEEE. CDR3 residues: CASSLSLAAPDDRYF. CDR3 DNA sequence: TGTGCCAGCAGCTTGTCACTAGCGGCACCGGATGATCGGTACTTC. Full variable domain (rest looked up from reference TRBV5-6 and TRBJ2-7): DAGVTQSPTHLIKTRGQQVTLRCSPKSGHDTVSWYQQALGQGPQFIFQYYEEEERQRGNFPDRFSGHQFPNYSSELNVNALLLGDSALYLCASSLSLAAPDDRYFGPGTRLTVT.

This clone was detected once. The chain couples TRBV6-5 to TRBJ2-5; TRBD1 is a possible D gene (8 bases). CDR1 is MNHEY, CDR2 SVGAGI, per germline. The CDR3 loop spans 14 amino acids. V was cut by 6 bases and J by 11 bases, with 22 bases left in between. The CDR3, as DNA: TGTGCCAGCAGCGGACAGGGAGGGTATAGGGAGCAGTACTTC. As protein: CASSGQGGYREQYF.

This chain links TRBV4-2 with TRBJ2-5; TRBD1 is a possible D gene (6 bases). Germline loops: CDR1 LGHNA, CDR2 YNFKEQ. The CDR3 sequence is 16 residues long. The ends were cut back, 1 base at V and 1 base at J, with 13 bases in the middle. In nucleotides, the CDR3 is TGTGCCAGCAGCCAAGTGAATAGGGGGACCCAAGAGACCCAGTACTTC. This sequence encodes CASSQVNRGTQETQYF.

The CDR3 here is CASSSGLSGGELFF. The CDR3 DNA reads TGCGCCAGCAGCTCGGGACTCTCCGGAGGGGAGCTGTTTTTT. The chain employs TRBV5-1 and TRBJ2-2; a possible D gene is TRBD2 (6 bases). Per germline, CDR1 SGHRS and CDR2 YFSETQ. Trimming pared 3 bases from V and 8 bases from J, leaving 14 bases between. There are 14 residues in the CDR3.

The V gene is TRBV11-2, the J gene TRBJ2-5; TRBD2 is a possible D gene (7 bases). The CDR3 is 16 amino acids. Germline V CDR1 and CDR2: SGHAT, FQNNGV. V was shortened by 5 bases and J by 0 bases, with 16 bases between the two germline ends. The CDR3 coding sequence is TGTGCCAGCAGCCCAGGGGAGGGAGGGTACCAAGAGACCCAGTACTTC. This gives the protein CASSPGEGGYQETQYF.

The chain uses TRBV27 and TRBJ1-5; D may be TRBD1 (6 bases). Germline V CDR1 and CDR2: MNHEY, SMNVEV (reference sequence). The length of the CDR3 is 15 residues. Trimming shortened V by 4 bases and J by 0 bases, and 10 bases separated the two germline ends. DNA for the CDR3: TGTGCCAGCAGTTATACAGGGACTAGCAATCAGCCCCAGCATTTT. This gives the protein CASSYTGTSNQPQHF.

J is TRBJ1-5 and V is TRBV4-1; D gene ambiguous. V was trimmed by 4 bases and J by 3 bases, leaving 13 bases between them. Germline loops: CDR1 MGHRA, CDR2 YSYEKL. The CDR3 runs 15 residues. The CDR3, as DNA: TGCGCCAGCAGCCCTTCCGGACTCCTCAATCAGCCCCAGCATTTT. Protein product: CASSPSGLLNQPQHF.

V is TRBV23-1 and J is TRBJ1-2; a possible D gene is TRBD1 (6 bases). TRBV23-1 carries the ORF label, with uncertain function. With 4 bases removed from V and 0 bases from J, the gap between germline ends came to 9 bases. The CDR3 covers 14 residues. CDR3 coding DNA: TGCGCCAGCAGTCTTGGACAGTCTAACTATGGCTACACCTTC. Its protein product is CASSLGQSNYGYTF.

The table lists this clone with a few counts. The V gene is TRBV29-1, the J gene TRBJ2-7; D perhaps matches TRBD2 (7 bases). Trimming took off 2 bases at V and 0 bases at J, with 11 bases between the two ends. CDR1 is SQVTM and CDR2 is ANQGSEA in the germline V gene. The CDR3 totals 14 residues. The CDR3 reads CSVERGGSSYEQYV. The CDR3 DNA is TGCAGCGTTGAAAGGGGGGGCTCCTCCTACGAGCAGTACGTC.

DNA of the CDR3: TGCAGCGCCTGTGCGGGGGCGACAAGCACAGATACGCAGTATTTT. Translation: CSACAGATSTDTQYF. J is TRBJ2-3 and V is TRBV29-1; maybe TRBD2 (7 bases). The CDR3 consists of 15 residues. Trimming removed 7 bases from V and 0 bases from J, with 17 bases in between. Germline-derived CDR1 and CDR2 are SQVTM and ANQGSEA.

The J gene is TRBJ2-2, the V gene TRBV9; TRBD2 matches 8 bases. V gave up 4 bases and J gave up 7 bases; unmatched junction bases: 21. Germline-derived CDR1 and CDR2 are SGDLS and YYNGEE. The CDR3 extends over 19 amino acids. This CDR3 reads CASSPPPQRGSPRDGELFF. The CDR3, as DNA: TGTGCCAGCAGCCCCCCCCCTCAGCGGGGGAGCCCCCGGGACGGGGAGCTGTTTTTT. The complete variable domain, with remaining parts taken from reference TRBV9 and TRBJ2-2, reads DSGVTQTPKHLITATGQRVTLRCSPRSGDLSVYWYQQSLDQGLQFLIQYYNGEERAKGNILERFSAQQFPDLHSELNLSSLELGDSALYFCASSPPPQRGSPRDGELFFGEGSRLTVL.

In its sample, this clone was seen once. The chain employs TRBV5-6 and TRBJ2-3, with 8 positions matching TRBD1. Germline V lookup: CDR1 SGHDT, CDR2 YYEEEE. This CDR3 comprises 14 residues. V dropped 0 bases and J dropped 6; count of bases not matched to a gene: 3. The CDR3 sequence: CASSLGQGADTQYF. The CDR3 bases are TGTGCCAGCAGCTTGGGGCAGGGGGCCGATACGCAGTATTTT. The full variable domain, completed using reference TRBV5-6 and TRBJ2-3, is DAGVTQSPTHLIKTRGQQVTLRCSPKSGHDTVSWYQQALGQGPQFIFQYYEEEERQRGNFPDRFSGHQFPNYSSELNVNALLLGDSALYLCASSLGQGADTQYFGPGTRLTVL.

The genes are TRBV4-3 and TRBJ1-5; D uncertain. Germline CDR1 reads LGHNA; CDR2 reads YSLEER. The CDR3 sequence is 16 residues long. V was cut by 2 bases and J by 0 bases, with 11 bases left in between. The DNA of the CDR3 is TGCGCCAGCAGCCAATCTTGGGGAGGTAGCAATCAGCCCCAGCATTTT. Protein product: CASSQSWGGSNQPQHF.

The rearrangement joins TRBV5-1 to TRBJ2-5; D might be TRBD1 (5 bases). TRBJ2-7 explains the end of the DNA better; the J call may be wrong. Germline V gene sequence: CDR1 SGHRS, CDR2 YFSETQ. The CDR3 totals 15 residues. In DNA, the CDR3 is TGCGCCAGCAGCAATATTCAGGGTATCAGGTACGAGCAGTACTTC. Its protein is CASSNIQGIRYEQYF.

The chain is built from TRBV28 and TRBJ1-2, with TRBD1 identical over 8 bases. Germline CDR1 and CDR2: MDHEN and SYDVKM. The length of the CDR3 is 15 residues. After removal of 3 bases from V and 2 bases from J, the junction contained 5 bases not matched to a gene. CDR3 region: CASSFHGQGNYGYTF. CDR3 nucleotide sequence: TGTGCCAGCAGTTTTCATGGACAGGGAAACTATGGCTACACCTTC.

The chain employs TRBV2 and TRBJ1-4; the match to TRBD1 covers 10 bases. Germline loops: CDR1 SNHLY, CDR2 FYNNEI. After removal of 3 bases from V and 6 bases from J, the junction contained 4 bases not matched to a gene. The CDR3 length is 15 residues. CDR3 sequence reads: CASSEPGTGDEKLFF. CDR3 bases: TGTGCCAGCAGTGAGCCAGGGACAGGGGATGAAAAACTGTTTTTT.

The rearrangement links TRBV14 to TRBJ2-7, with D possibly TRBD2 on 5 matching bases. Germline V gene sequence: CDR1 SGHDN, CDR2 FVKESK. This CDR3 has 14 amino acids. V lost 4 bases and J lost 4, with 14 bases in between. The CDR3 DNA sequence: TGTGCCAGCAGCCGAGGGTACCAAACTTACGAGCAGTACTTC. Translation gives CASSRGYQTYEQYF.

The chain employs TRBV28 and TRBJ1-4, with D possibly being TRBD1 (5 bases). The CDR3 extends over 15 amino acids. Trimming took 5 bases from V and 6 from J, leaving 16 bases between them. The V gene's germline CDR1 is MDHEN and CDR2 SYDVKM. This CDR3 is CASSRPQGLDEKLFF. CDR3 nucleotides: TGTGCCAGCAGTCGACCGCAGGGCCTGGATGAAAAACTGTTTTTT.

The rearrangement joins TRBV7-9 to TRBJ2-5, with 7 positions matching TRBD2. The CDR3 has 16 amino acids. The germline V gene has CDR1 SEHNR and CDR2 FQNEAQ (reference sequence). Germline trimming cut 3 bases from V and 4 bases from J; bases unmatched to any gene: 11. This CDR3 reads CASSFSTSPGGETQYF. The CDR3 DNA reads TGTGCCAGCAGCTTTTCGACCTCCCCGGGGGGAGAGACCCAGTACTTC.

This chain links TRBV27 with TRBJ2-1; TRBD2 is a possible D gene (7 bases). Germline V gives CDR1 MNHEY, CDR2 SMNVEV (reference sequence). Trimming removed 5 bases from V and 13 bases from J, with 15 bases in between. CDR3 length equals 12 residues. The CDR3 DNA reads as TGTGCCAGCAGTCTGGGGGGGGACATACAGTTCTTC. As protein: CASSLGGDIQFF.

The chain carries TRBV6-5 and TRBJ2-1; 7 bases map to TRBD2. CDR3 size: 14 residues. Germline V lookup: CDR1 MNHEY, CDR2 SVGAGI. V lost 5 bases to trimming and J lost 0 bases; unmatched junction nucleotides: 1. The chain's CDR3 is CASSLADSYNEQFF. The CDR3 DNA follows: TGTGCCAGCAGTCTAGCGGACTCCTACAATGAGCAGTTCTTC.

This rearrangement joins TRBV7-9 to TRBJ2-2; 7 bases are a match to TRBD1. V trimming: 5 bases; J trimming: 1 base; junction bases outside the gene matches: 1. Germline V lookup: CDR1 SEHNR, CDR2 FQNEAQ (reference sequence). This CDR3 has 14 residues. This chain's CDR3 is CASSGDRNTGELFF. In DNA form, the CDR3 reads TGTGCCAGCAGCGGGGACAGGAACACCGGGGAGCTGTTTTTT.

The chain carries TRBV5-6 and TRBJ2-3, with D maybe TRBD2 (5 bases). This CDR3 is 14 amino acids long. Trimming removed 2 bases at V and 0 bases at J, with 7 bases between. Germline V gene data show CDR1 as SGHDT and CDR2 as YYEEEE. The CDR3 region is CASSFTGSTDTQYF. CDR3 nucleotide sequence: TGTGCCAGCAGCTTCACGGGGAGCACAGATACGCAGTATTTT.

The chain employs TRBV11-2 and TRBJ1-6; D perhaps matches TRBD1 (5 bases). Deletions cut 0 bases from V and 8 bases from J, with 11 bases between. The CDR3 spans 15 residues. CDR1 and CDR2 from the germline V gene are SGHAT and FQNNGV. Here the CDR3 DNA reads TGTGCCAGCAGCTTAGAGCAGGGAAACTATTCACCCCTCCACTTT. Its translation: CASSLEQGNYSPLHF.

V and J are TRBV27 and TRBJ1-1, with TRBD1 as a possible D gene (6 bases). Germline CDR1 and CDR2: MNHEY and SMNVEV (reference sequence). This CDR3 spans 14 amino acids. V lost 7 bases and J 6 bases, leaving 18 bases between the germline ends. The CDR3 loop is CASKQPGERPEAFF. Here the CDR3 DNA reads TGTGCCAGCAAACAACCAGGGGAGCGGCCTGAAGCTTTCTTT.